The entry below describes one TCR beta chain. Its antigen is as yet unknown. The sample is drawn from a study of cytomegalovirus exposure and HLA in healthy donors. The study, taken as a whole, reports: The investigators catalogued 150 to 200 TCR beta chains as cytomegalovirus-associated.

Germline-derived CDR1 and CDR2 are MDHEN and SYDVKM. The J segment lost 4 bases and the V segment lost 9 bases, leaving 18 bases of the junction unmatched. This CDR3 contains 17 residues. Profiling relied on immunoSEQ multiplex PCR, and the TCRdb table lists in-frame clones only, not all of them. Among around 240,000 clones, almost 90% were seen once, and the ten largest hold 0.3% to 0.4%. This sequence originates from a woman younger than 30 in good health and CMV-seronegative. Material: PBMCs. This sequence joins TRBV28 and TRBJ1-1; 9 bases map to TRBD1. CDR3 residues: CASPTHRGPTLGTEAFF. As DNA, the CDR3 is TGTGCCAGTCCCACACACAGGGGGCCGACCTTGGGCACTGAAGCTTTCTTT.